These T cell receptor beta chains were read from a single sample in a study of T cell repertoires in cytomegalovirus infection. TCRdb redid the calling of the reads with MiXCR, one entry per CDR3 protein. Of 640,000 or so distinct CDR3 sequences listed, 30% to 40% are singletons. The antigens for these receptors are not known. This sample comprised cultured PBMCs, obtained from culture after CMV antigen stimulation. These receptors originate from a human donor in good health (CMV status not recorded). Some clones in this sample may be carry-over from other donors' samples. The CDR3 runs from the conserved cysteine through the conserved F or W. D genes are given only for firm matches. A clone size is listed for some rows: how often the clone was seen (once, few, many), or a class if it is expanded.

abundance: few; j_gene: TRBJ1-5; d_gene: .; v_gene: TRBV19; CDR3nt: TGTGCCAGTACCCCGAGCAATCAGCCCCAGCATTTT; CDR3aa: CASTPSNQPQHF
abundance: .; j_gene: TRBJ1-5; d_gene: TRBD1; v_gene: TRBV19; CDR3nt: TGTGCCAGCAGGGGGGGGGTAGAGGGCAATCAGCCCCAGCATTTT; CDR3aa: CASRGGVEGNQPQHF
abundance: .; j_gene: TRBJ2-4; d_gene: .; v_gene: TRBV4-1; CDR3nt: TGCGCCAGCAGATCTGGGCGAAACATTCAGTACTTC; CDR3aa: CASRSGRNIQYF
abundance: few; j_gene: TRBJ1-4; d_gene: TRBD1; v_gene: TRBV4-1; CDR3nt: TGCGCCAGCAGCCAAGCGCCAGCTAGGGGGCTCGGTGAAAAACTGTTTTTT; CDR3aa: CASSQAPARGLGEKLFF
abundance: .; j_gene: TRBJ1-1; d_gene: TRBD1; v_gene: TRBV6-1; CDR3nt: TGTGCCAGTTTCCTACAGGGGTCGGTCGGGAACACTGAAGCTTTCTTT; CDR3aa: CASFLQGSVGNTEAFF
abundance: many; j_gene: TRBJ2-3; d_gene: TRBD2; v_gene: TRBV7-2; CDR3nt: TGTGCCAGCAGCGAGGGACTAGCGGTCACAGATACGCAGTATTTT; CDR3aa: CASSEGLAVTDTQYF
abundance: .; j_gene: TRBJ1-5; d_gene: .; v_gene: TRBV12-3/TRBV12-4; CDR3nt: TGTGCCAGCAGTTCCCCAGGGAGGTTCGGGCCCCAGCATTTT; CDR3aa: CASSSPGRFGPQHF
abundance: few; j_gene: TRBJ2-2; d_gene: TRBD2; v_gene: TRBV7-8; CDR3nt: TGTGCCAGCAGCCCCCCTAGCGGGAGAGGCACCGGGGAGCTGTTTTTT; CDR3aa: CASSPPSGRGTGELFF
abundance: many; j_gene: TRBJ2-1; d_gene: .; v_gene: TRBV7-2; CDR3nt: TGTGCCAGCAGCTTACGGGGACTGGCCCTGGGTGAGCAGTTCTTC; CDR3aa: CASSLRGLALGEQFF
abundance: .; j_gene: TRBJ2-1; d_gene: TRBD2; v_gene: TRBV2; CDR3nt: TGTGCCAGCCGGCAGACGGGAGGGCCGTCAGGGCAGTTCTTC; CDR3aa: CASRQTGGPSGQFF
abundance: .; j_gene: TRBJ1-6; d_gene: .; v_gene: TRBV20-1; CDR3nt: TGCAGTGCTAGAGAGGAAGCAGGGCTCCTCCACTTT; CDR3aa: CSAREEAGLLHF
abundance: once; j_gene: TRBJ1-1; d_gene: .; v_gene: TRBV11-1; CDR3nt: TGTGCCAGCAGCTTAGAAACATCCACCGGCGCTTTCTTT; CDR3aa: CASSLETSTGAFF
abundance: .; j_gene: TRBJ1-2; d_gene: .; v_gene: TRBV6-5; CDR3nt: TGTGCCAGCAGTTACTCGCGGAAACTGATTGCTGGCTACACCTTC; CDR3aa: CASSYSRKLIAGYTF
abundance: .; j_gene: TRBJ2-7; d_gene: .; v_gene: TRBV5-6; CDR3nt: TGTGCCAGCAGCTCCTATTCAAGATACGAGCAGTACTTC; CDR3aa: CASSSYSRYEQYF
abundance: few; j_gene: TRBJ2-7; d_gene: TRBD1; v_gene: TRBV7-6; CDR3nt: TGTGCCAGCAGCTTGGGGACAGGGGGGAACGAGCAGTACTTC; CDR3aa: CASSLGTGGNEQYF
abundance: many; j_gene: TRBJ2-1; d_gene: TRBD1; v_gene: TRBV29-1; CDR3nt: TGCAGCGTTGATGGGACAGCGAGCTCCTACAATGAGCAGTTCTTC; CDR3aa: CSVDGTASSYNEQFF
abundance: .; j_gene: TRBJ2-5; d_gene: .; v_gene: TRBV7-9; CDR3nt: TGTGCCAGCAGCCCTATGGGGGGCATACAGACCCAGTACTTC; CDR3aa: CASSPMGGIQTQYF
abundance: few; j_gene: TRBJ2-5; d_gene: .; v_gene: TRBV2; CDR3nt: TGTGCCAGCAGTCACCCCGGGATGGACTTTCAAGAGACCCAGTACTTC; CDR3aa: CASSHPGMDFQETQYF
abundance: .; j_gene: TRBJ1-6; d_gene: .; v_gene: TRBV7-9; CDR3nt: TGTGCCAGCAGCCCCCTTACGAGCTCCTATAATTCACCCCTCCACTTT; CDR3aa: CASSPLTSSYNSPLHF
abundance: .; j_gene: TRBJ2-2; d_gene: .; v_gene: TRBV11-2; CDR3nt: TGTGCCACCACTCCGAACACCGGGGAGCTGTTTTTT; CDR3aa: CATTPNTGELFF
abundance: many; j_gene: TRBJ1-5; d_gene: .; v_gene: TRBV7-2; CDR3nt: TGTGCCAGCAGCTTAGTCGATCTCCAGCCCCAGCATTTT; CDR3aa: CASSLVDLQPQHF
abundance: .; j_gene: TRBJ1-4; d_gene: TRBD1; v_gene: TRBV7-6; CDR3nt: TGTGCCAGGGGAGGGAAGGGACAGAAAAATGAAAAACTGTTTTTT; CDR3aa: CARGGKGQKNEKLFF
abundance: few; j_gene: TRBJ1-5; d_gene: .; v_gene: TRBV4-1; CDR3nt: TGCGCCAGCAGCCAATCTCCCGGGGAGTGGCCGAAGAATCAGCCCCAGCATTTT; CDR3aa: CASSQSPGEWPKNQPQHF
abundance: .; j_gene: TRBJ2-1; d_gene: .; v_gene: TRBV30; CDR3nt: TGTGCCTGGAGGATGGCCCCCAACCGCCGAGATGACCAGTTCTTC; CDR3aa: CAWRMAPNRRDDQFF
abundance: few; j_gene: TRBJ2-6; d_gene: TRBD2; v_gene: TRBV27; CDR3nt: TGTGCCAGCAGTTTATGGAGGGAGGGCCTTGGCTCTGGGGCCAACGTCCTGACTTTC; CDR3aa: CASSLWREGLGSGANVLTF
abundance: .; j_gene: TRBJ2-5; d_gene: TRBD2; v_gene: TRBV7-9; CDR3nt: TGTGCCAGCACCCTGGGACTAGCGGGCGCGTTGGGGGAGACCCAGTACTTC; CDR3aa: CASTLGLAGALGETQYF
abundance: .; j_gene: TRBJ2-1; d_gene: TRBD2; v_gene: TRBV27; CDR3nt: TGTGCCAGCAGCCTACGTCTAGCGGGAGGGTCCCCCTACAATGAGCAGTTCTTC; CDR3aa: CASSLRLAGGSPYNEQFF
abundance: once; j_gene: TRBJ1-2; d_gene: TRBD1; v_gene: TRBV19; CDR3nt: TGTGCCACCCGGGACAGGGGTGTGGATAACTATGGCTACACCTTC; CDR3aa: CATRDRGVDNYGYTF
abundance: many; j_gene: TRBJ2-1; d_gene: .; v_gene: TRBV7-8; CDR3nt: TGTGCCAGCAGCTCCGCACCCAGCGGGCCTAGCTCCTACAATGAGCAGTTCTTC; CDR3aa: CASSSAPSGPSSYNEQFF